The present entry profiles one TCR beta chain with its context. No antigen is known for it. The data stem from a study of graft-versus-host responses after intestinal transplantation. Study overall: Anti-thymocyte globulin served as induction for all recipients, who then took tacrolimus and steroids for about three years.

Overall study findings and caveats: Some GvH clones were seen earlier in gut or blood, suggesting intestinal origin.

Per the germline V gene, CDR1 is MNHNS and CDR2 is SASEGT. The CDR3 has 14 residues. The V end was cut by 9 bases, the J end by 1 base, with 10 bases between. Sequencing used immunoSEQ multiplex PCR; TCRdb keeps in-frame clones, though not all of them. The repertoire has around 78,000 clones, around 87% of them found once; the top ten carry about 8%. Source: unstimulated CD8+ T cells sorted from spleen or lymph node cells, taken before transplant. The chain uses TRBV6-1 and TRBJ2-6, with D hard to call. The TCR originated in a human donor who was the organ donor for an intestinal transplant. The CDR3 region is CASWLGSGANVLTF. CDR3 bases: TGTGCCAGTTGGCTGGGGTCTGGGGCCAACGTCCTGACTTTC.